One and the same sample provided the 15 T cell receptor beta chains below, sequenced in a study of T cells in Graves' hyperthyroidism and ophthalmopathy. Amplified TCR beta CDR3 regions derived from RNA transcripts. The HTBI set primed first-round TCR CDR3 RT-PCR. In TCRdb, the multiplex PCR reads were re-called with MiXCR into one record per CDR3 protein. The sample consists of approximately 380,000 distinct CDR3 sequences, about a fifth of them appearing once. Sequenced sample: blood. Every receptor here comes from a man aged 18 to 29 with Graves' ophthalmopathy.

Details on this clonotype: Since a much larger clone is just one base distant, this may be a read error. CDR3 coding DNA: TGTGCCAGCAGCTTAGGCAGGGGGTCATCTTCCTACAATGAGCAGTACTTC. This translates into CASSLGRGSSSYNEQYF. The chain carries TRBV11-2 and TRBJ2-1; 7 positions agree with TRBD1. The last part of the DNA fits TRBJ2-7 better; the J call may be wrong. The V gene's germline CDR1 is SGHAT and CDR2 FQNNGV. The CDR3 has 17 amino acids.

This CDR3 is CASSVGQGSFYGYTF. CDR3 nucleotides: TGTGCCAGCAGCGTCGGGCAGGGATCTTTCTATGGCTACACCTTC. V usage is TRBV9 and J usage is TRBJ1-2; TRBD1 is a possible D gene (5 bases). V dropped 2 bases and J dropped 4 bases, with 15 bases sitting between them. Germline CDR1 SGDLS, CDR2 YYNGEE. The CDR3 extends over 15 amino acids.

The table lists this clonotype with a few counts. This CDR3 is CATSRVSDSYNEQFF. The CDR3 DNA sequence: TGTGCCACCAGCAGAGTTAGTGACTCCTACAATGAGCAGTTCTTC. This chain uses TRBV15 with TRBJ2-1; no reliable D call. The CDR3 is 15 amino acids. V was cut by 1 base and J by 0 bases, with 7 bases left in between. Germline values: CDR1 LNHNV, CDR2 YYDKDF (reference sequence).

This clonotype was seen a few times. The chain recombines TRBV9 with TRBJ1-3; 8 bases agree with TRBD1. The CDR3 is 17 amino acids. Germline assignment: CDR1 SGDLS and CDR2 YYNGEE. V shed 4 bases and J 4 bases; nucleotides not matched to a gene: 13. DNA of the CDR3: TGTGCCAGCAGCTCCGGACAGGGTCATATGGCCGGAAACACCATATATTTT. Translation: CASSSGQGHMAGNTIYF.

This clonotype was counted at least ten times. The rearrangement links TRBV5-1 to TRBJ2-5; the D gene is possibly TRBD1 (5 bases). This CDR3 contains 14 residues. The V gene lost 0 bases and the J gene lost 5 bases, with 11 bases spanning the gap. Germline V gene lookup returns CDR1 SGHRS and CDR2 YFSETQ. CDR3 DNA: TGCGCCAGCAGCTTGGCTCTGGGGCCCGAGACCCAGTACTTC. Translating gives CASSLALGPETQYF.

This clonotype was seen a handful of times. V usage is TRBV27 and J usage is TRBJ2-7, with D possibly called TRBD1 or TRBD2 (5 bases each). The CDR3 contains 16 residues. V was clipped by 6 bases and J by 2 bases, with 20 bases between them. Germline lookup yields CDR1 MNHEY and CDR2 SMNVEV (reference sequence). CDR3 amino acids: CASRGRGYHNPYEQYF. The CDR3 region has the DNA TGTGCCAGCAGGGGACGGGGCTACCACAATCCCTACGAGCAGTACTTC.

This clonotype has a count of ten or more. V and J are TRBV6-1 and TRBJ1-4; D possibly corresponds to TRBD1 (6 bases). The CDR3 runs to 13 residues. Trimming stripped 6 bases from V and 7 bases from J, with 12 bases between. CDR1 is MNHNS, CDR2 SASEGT, per germline. The CDR3: CASRGRGLEKLFF. CDR3 coding DNA: TGTGCCAGCAGAGGCAGGGGTCTTGAAAAACTGTTTTTT.

In this sample, this clonotype turned up a few times. The chain joins TRBV11-3 to TRBJ2-2; 12 nucleotides align to TRBD2. The CDR3 consists of 16 residues. Looked up from germline, CDR1 is SGHNT and CDR2 is YENEEA. Trimming at V came to 5 bases and at J to 7 bases, leaving 8 bases not matched to a gene. CDR3 sequence: CASSARLAGDDGELFF. CDR3 DNA: TGTGCCAGCAGCGCCAGACTAGCGGGGGATGACGGGGAGCTGTTTTTT.

This clonotype was observed a few times. The V call is TRBV28, the J call TRBJ1-2, with 8 bases identical to TRBD1. CDR1 is MDHEN and CDR2 is SYDVKM in the germline V gene. V dropped 5 bases and J dropped 4; count of bases not matched to a gene: 6. The CDR3 length is 14 residues. The CDR3 nucleotides are TGTGCCAGCAGTGGCAGGGGGCTCAGCTATGGCTACACCTTC. Its protein is CASSGRGLSYGYTF.

This clonotype occurred a few times. This chain links TRBV12-3 or TRBV12-4 with TRBJ1-4; no clear D gene. The CDR3 extends over 15 amino acids. With 3 bases removed from V and 7 bases from J, the gap between germline ends came to 15 bases. CDR3 region: CASSLTSWGIEKLFF. CDR3 sequence (DNA): TGTGCCAGCAGTTTGACCAGTTGGGGTATTGAAAAACTGTTTTTT.

This clonotype came up a few times. The V gene is TRBV2, the J gene TRBJ2-5; D is perhaps TRBD2 (5 bases). The length of the CDR3 is 14 residues. CDR1 SNHLY and CDR2 FYNNEI come from the germline V gene. V lost 2 bases, J lost 5 bases, and 12 bases lay in between. The CDR3 coding sequence is TGTGCCAGCAGTGAATCCCTAGCACGGGAGACCCAGTACTTC. It specifies CASSESLARETQYF.

The V and J genes are TRBV6-2 or TRBV6-3 and TRBJ2-2; D is perhaps TRBD1 or TRBD2 (5 bases each). Trimming left V 7 bases short and J 6 bases short, with 18 bases between. CDR1 is MNHEY, CDR2 SVGEGT, per germline. This CDR3 comprises 15 residues. The CDR3 region is CASKARGFWPGELFF. CDR3 nucleotide sequence: TGTGCCAGCAAAGCTCGGGGCTTCTGGCCCGGGGAGCTGTTTTTT.

The chain is built from TRBV29-1 and TRBJ2-1; D gene ambiguous. Per the germline V gene, CDR1 is SQVTM and CDR2 is ANQGSEA. This CDR3 has 13 amino acids. V shed 5 bases and J shed 0 bases, with 8 bases lying between them. The CDR3 loop is CSVTPFSYNEQFF. Here the CDR3 DNA reads TGCAGCGTTACACCGTTCTCCTACAATGAGCAGTTCTTC.

This clonotype appeared a few times. V is TRBV20-1 and J is TRBJ2-3; D may be TRBD1 or TRBD2 (5 bases each). Trimming cost V 6 bases and J 1 base, with 8 bases left between them. The CDR3 is 12 amino acids. The germline gives CDR1 DFQATT, CDR2 SNEGSKA (reference sequence). CDR3 sequence (DNA): TGCAGTGCCTTGGGGGGCACAGATACGCAGTATTTT. It translates to CSALGGTDTQYF.

This clonotype was detected many times. The gene calls are TRBV5-1 and TRBJ2-7, with 8 nucleotides matching TRBD1. Trimming took 4 bases from V and 2 from J; bases not matched to a gene: 5. Germline V gene lookup returns CDR1 SGHRS and CDR2 YFSETQ. This CDR3 region has 14 residues. The CDR3 DNA reads as TGCGCCAGCAGCCAGCCGGACAGGGCCTACGAGCAGTACTTC. Encoded protein: CASSQPDRAYEQYF.